The rows below give T cell receptor beta chains drawn from one sample of a study of blood T cell repertoires in COVID-19. Only in-frame clones appear in the TCRdb table, and some are missing; sequencing was by immunoSEQ multiplex PCR. The data show over 300,000 clones, with under 90% seen just once and more than 9% held by the top ten. The sample was PBMCs or T cells enriched from blood (not recorded which). The receptors were gathered from a woman younger than 35 who had recovered from COVID-19. CDR3s include the opening cysteine and the closing phenylalanine or tryptophan. Fields, in order: J gene, clone size, V gene, D gene, CDR3 DNA, CDR3 protein. A D gene is named only where the DNA matches it firmly. The size entry is marked missing in some rows and otherwise reads once, few, many or a size class.

>TRBJ2-1|NA|TRBV29-1|NA
TGCAGCGTGGTCGGCTACAGGGGAGGTTTCAATGAGCAGTTCTTC
CSVVGYRGGFNEQFF
>TRBJ1-1|NA|TRBV5-1|TRBD1
TGCGCCAGCAGCGTAGGACAGGGCGGAACTGAAGCTTTCTTT
CASSVGQGGTEAFF
>TRBJ1-2|NA|TRBV18|TRBD1
TGTGCCAGCTCCCTAACACTTGGACAGGGGAGCGAGGACTATGGCTACACCTTC
CASSLTLGQGSEDYGYTF
>TRBJ2-1|NA|TRBV24-1|TRBD2
TGTGCCACCAGTGATCAAAGACTAGCGGGGGGGCGGGAGCAGTTCTTC
CATSDQRLAGGREQFF
>TRBJ1-5|NA|TRBV19|NA
TGTGCCAGTAGTATTGCGGGGTTTGCTCAGCCCCAGCATTTT
CASSIAGFAQPQHF
>TRBJ1-3|NA|TRBV6-5|NA
TGTGCCAGCAGTTACGCCGGGTCTGGAAACACCATATATTTT
CASSYAGSGNTIYF
>TRBJ1-1|NA|TRBV3-1/TRBV3-2|TRBD1
TGTGCCAGCAGCCAAGGGGGACAGGACACTGAAGCTTTCTTT
CASSQGGQDTEAFF
>TRBJ1-2|NA|TRBV24-1|TRBD1
TGTGCCACCAGTGACCCCGGGACAGGGGATAGTGGCTACACCTTC
CATSDPGTGDSGYTF
>TRBJ2-5|NA|TRBV2|TRBD2
TGTGCCAGCAGTGAAGGGTGGGGGGGTGAGACCCAGTACTTC
CASSEGWGGETQYF
>TRBJ1-1|NA|TRBV7-9|TRBD1
TGTGCCAGCAGCTTACGACAGGGGGGCACTGAAGCTTTCTTT
CASSLRQGGTEAFF
>TRBJ1-6|NA|TRBV11-1|TRBD1
TGTGCCAGCAGCTTATTGGGACAGTATAATTCACCCCTCCACTTT
CASSLLGQYNSPLHF
>TRBJ2-5|NA|TRBV29-1|TRBD1
TGCAGCTCCGGACAGGGAGCGCCGTGGGAGACCCAGTACTTC
CSSGQGAPWETQYF
>TRBJ1-1|NA|TRBV19|NA
TGTGCCAGTAGTATCCGGCGGGAGGGGGGCACTGAAGCTTTCTTT
CASSIRREGGTEAFF
>TRBJ1-1|NA|TRBV15|NA
TGTGCCACCAGCTTCCTTCCGGGTGAAAACCGTGAAGCTTTCTTT
CATSFLPGENREAFF
>TRBJ2-1|NA|TRBV5-5|TRBD1
TGTGCCAGCAGCCCCATAGCGTGGGGGACAGGGGACAATGAGCAGTTCTTC
CASSPIAWGTGDNEQFF
>TRBJ1-4|NA|TRBV14|NA
TGTGCCAGCAGCCGCGCACCCCATCCAACTAATGAAAAACTGTTTTTT
CASSRAPHPTNEKLFF
>TRBJ1-1|NA|TRBV4-2|NA
TGTGCCAGCAGCCAAGTCGCGGCAGGGGAGATGAACACTGAAGCTTTCTTT
CASSQVAAGEMNTEAFF
>TRBJ1-5|NA|TRBV28|TRBD1
TGTGCCAGCAGTGACGGGACAGGGGGCGTCCAGCCCCAGCATTTT
CASSDGTGGVQPQHF
>TRBJ1-5|once|TRBV2|TRBD1
TGTGCCAGCAGAAACGCCCCGGACAGGGGCCCTGCCCAGCATTTT
CASRNAPDRGPAQHF
>TRBJ2-5|NA|TRBV5-4|TRBD2
TGTGCCAGCAGCTCCAGCGGGAGCGGGACCCAGTACTTC
CASSSSGSGTQYF
>TRBJ1-6|NA|TRBV28|NA
TGTGCCAGCAGTTTATATCAGGCGGGTTCACCCCTCCACTTT
CASSLYQAGSPLHF
>TRBJ1-1|once|TRBV30|NA
TGTGCCTGGAGTGCCGACCTCGGGGGCACTGAAGCTTTCTTT
CAWSADLGGTEAFF
>TRBJ1-5|NA|TRBV29-1|TRBD1
TGCAGCGCCCAGACAGGGGATCAGCCCCAGCATTTT
CSAQTGDQPQHF
>TRBJ2-5|NA|TRBV3-1/TRBV3-2|NA
TGTGCCAGCAGGGCAGGGGAGTGGGGGACCCAGTACTTC
CASRAGEWGTQYF
>TRBJ2-1|once|TRBV14|NA
TGTGCCAGCAGCTTACTAGCACACGCCTACAATGAGCAGTTCTTC
CASSLLAHAYNEQFF
>TRBJ1-2|few|TRBV6-1|NA
TGTGCCAGCAGTGATAGCTTAGAGAGGCGCAACTATGGCTACACCTTC
CASSDSLERRNYGYTF
>TRBJ2-6|NA|TRBV5-4|NA
TGTGCCAGCAGCCCGTGGGGCAGGGGGAGGTCTGGGGCCAACGTCCTGACTTTC
CASSPWGRGRSGANVLTF
>TRBJ2-7|few|TRBV18|NA
TGTGCCAGCTCAGGGGGGATCAGTAGTAACGAGCAGTACTTC
CASSGGISSNEQYF
>TRBJ1-2|NA|TRBV2|TRBD1
TGTGCCAGCAGCGTGGGACAGGCCCGAGAAAGTGGCTACACCTTC
CASSVGQARESGYTF
>TRBJ1-2|few|TRBV19|NA
TGTGCCAGTAGTATAGCGGACACCCTCTATGGCTACACCTTC
CASSIADTLYGYTF
>TRBJ2-7|few|TRBV5-1|NA
TGCGCCAGCAGCTTGGCCCTTGGAGGCTACTACGAGCAGTACTTC
CASSLALGGYYEQYF
>TRBJ1-3|NA|TRBV3-1/TRBV3-2|TRBD1
TGTGCCAGCAGCCAACACGGACAGGGGACTGGAAACACCATATATTTT
CASSQHGQGTGNTIYF
>TRBJ2-7|NA|TRBV6-6|NA
TGTGCCAGCAGTTACTCAAGTGAGGCCTACGAGCAGTACTTC
CASSYSSEAYEQYF
>TRBJ1-4|NA|TRBV5-6|TRBD1
TGTGCCAGCAGCTCCCGGGACAGTAATGAAAAACTGTTTTTT
CASSSRDSNEKLFF
>TRBJ1-2|NA|TRBV25-1|NA
TGTGCCAGCAGTGAATACGACTATGGCTACACCTTC
CASSEYDYGYTF
>TRBJ2-7|NA|TRBV3-1/TRBV3-2|NA
TGTGCCAGCAGCCAAGCTACTAGCCGCTACGAGCAGTACTTC
CASSQATSRYEQYF
>TRBJ1-2|NA|TRBV10-2|TRBD1
TGCGCCAGCTCCTCAAACGGACAGGGGTTATACTATGGCTACACCTTC
CASSSNGQGLYYGYTF
>TRBJ1-1|NA|TRBV3-1/TRBV3-2|NA
TGTGCCAGCAGCCAAGTATCCAGTGAAGCTTTCTTT
CASSQVSSEAFF
>TRBJ2-1|NA|TRBV19|NA
TGTGCCAGTAGTATAGGGCCAGGCTCCTACAATGAGCAGTTCTTC
CASSIGPGSYNEQFF
>TRBJ2-7|NA|TRBV5-1|NA
TGCGCCAGCAGCTTGGGCAGCACTACCTCCTACGAGCAGTACTTC
CASSLGSTTSYEQYF
>TRBJ1-6|NA|TRBV7-9|TRBD1
TGTGCCAGCAGCTTAGAGGGGACAGAAAATTCACCCCTCCACTTT
CASSLEGTENSPLHF
>TRBJ1-6|NA|TRBV2|TRBD1
TGTGCCAGCAGTAGAGATCAGGGGGCGCGACGTTCACCCCTCCACTTT
CASSRDQGARRSPLHF